This TCR beta chain was sequenced during a study of regulatory T cells in long-lasting Graves disease. Study-wide findings and caveats: TCR diversity was lower in persistent Graves' patients (versus newly diagnosed ones).

Construction of the TCR beta libraries employed iRepertoire HTBI primers in conjunction with Arm-PCR of CDR3 regions. TCRdb called the multiplex PCR reads again in MiXCR, with one record for every CDR3 protein. The repertoire holds just over 600,000 distinct CDR3 sequences, approximately 15% seen once, with 15% to 20% in the top ten. Germline assignment: CDR1 MDHEN and CDR2 SYDVKM. This CDR3 has 16 amino acids. Deletions cut 7 bases from V and 3 bases from J, with 21 bases between. Time point meaning: newly diagnosed GD, antithyroid drugs for less than 3 months. Extracted RNA from PBMCs served as the source of the TCR library. This clonotype was seen at least ten times. Its antigen is not known. A further study also used this sample, focusing on T cells in Graves' hyperthyroidism and ophthalmopathy.

V is TRBV28 and J is TRBJ1-1; possibly TRBD1 for D (6 bases). The receptor was derived from a woman aged 25 to 39 with Graves disease. Here the sequenced sample was peripheral blood mononuclear cells (PBMCs), taken at new diagnosis, from a patient treated with antithyroid drugs. CDR3: CASTAFYRAQYTEAFF. The CDR3 nucleotides read TGTGCCAGCACCGCCTTCTACAGGGCCCAGTACACTGAAGCTTTCTTT.